These T cell receptor beta chains were read from a single sample in a study of T cell responses to AZD1222 COVID-19 vaccine. The assay was immunoSEQ multiplex PCR, and TCRdb's table has in-frame clones only and misses some. The sample contains roughly 160,000 clones, under 95% of which appear only once. The material sequenced was peripheral blood, taken on day 0 of MenACWY control vaccination. These receptors were obtained from an adult in good health. CDR3s include the opening cysteine and the closing phenylalanine or tryptophan. The order of the fields is V gene, J gene, clone size, D gene, CDR3 DNA, CDR3 protein. D genes are given only for firm matches. Some rows mark clone size as missing; the rest say once, few, many or name a class of expanded clone.

TRBV23-1	TRBJ2-1	-	-	TGCGCCAGCAGTCAATCGATCGGGGGAGGATCCTACAATGAGCAGTTCTTC	CASSQSIGGGSYNEQFF
TRBV3-1/TRBV3-2	TRBJ2-7	-	-	TGTGCCAGCAGCCAATTTCTGCCAGGGGTCCCCTACGAGCAGTACTTC	CASSQFLPGVPYEQYF
TRBV19	TRBJ2-7	-	-	TGTGCCAGTAGGGTCAACGAGTACTCCTACGAGCAGTACTTC	CASRVNEYSYEQYF
TRBV9	TRBJ2-2	-	-	TGTGCCAGCAGCGTACGAGGGTTCGCGAACACCGGGGAGCTGTTTTTT	CASSVRGFANTGELFF
TRBV2	TRBJ2-5	-	-	TGTGCCAGCAGTGGGAGGAGAGAGACCCAGTACTTC	CASSGRRETQYF
TRBV5-6	TRBJ1-2	-	-	TGTGCCAGCACCCCACCACTGGGTCGGGGCTACACCTTC	CASTPPLGRGYTF
TRBV9	TRBJ2-5	-	TRBD2	TGTGCCAGCTCCCCATCGGGGGAGGGCTCAGTTGCGACCCAGTACTTC	CASSPSGEGSVATQYF
TRBV9	TRBJ2-1	few	TRBD2	TGTGCCAGCAGCGTAGGACTAGCGCCGGAAAGCTCCTACAATGAGCAGTTCTTC	CASSVGLAPESSYNEQFF
TRBV12-3/TRBV12-4	TRBJ1-1	-	-	TGTGCCAGCAGCTGGACGGAAAACACTGAAGCTTTCTTT	CASSWTENTEAFF
TRBV7-8	TRBJ2-1	-	TRBD2	TGTGCCAGCAGCTTAGCGGGGCCACTAGCGTTCTCCTACAATGAGCAGTTCTTC	CASSLAGPLAFSYNEQFF
TRBV2	TRBJ1-2	-	-	TGTGCCAGCAGTCAATCCAGAGCTAACTATGGCTACACCTTC	CASSQSRANYGYTF
TRBV28	TRBJ2-2	-	TRBD1	TGTGCCAGCAACCCAGGGGGCGAGAACACCGGGGAGCTGTTTTTT	CASNPGGENTGELFF
TRBV5-8	TRBJ1-5	-	-	TGTGCCAGCACCGCTCGCGACCGGCAGCCCCAGCATTTT	CASTARDRQPQHF
TRBV14	TRBJ2-5	-	-	TGTGCCAGCAGCCAAGTGGGGGAGACCCAGTACTTC	CASSQVGETQYF
TRBV9	TRBJ2-1	-	TRBD2	TGTGCCAGCAGCGGTCCCGGGACTAGCGGGCAAGTAGCCCAGTTCTTC	CASSGPGTSGQVAQFF
TRBV13	TRBJ2-1	-	TRBD1	TGTGCCAGCAGCTTAGTATGGTTCGTCGGACAGGGGGATAGGGGCAATGAGCAGTTCTTC	CASSLVWFVGQGDRGNEQFF
TRBV14	TRBJ1-5	-	-	TGTGCCAGCAGCCAAGGGCAGGGAGGCAATCAGCCCCAGCATTTT	CASSQGQGGNQPQHF
TRBV5-1	TRBJ2-7	-	TRBD2	TGCGCCAGCAGCTTCCGGACTAGCGGGAGTTACGAGCAGTACTTC	CASSFRTSGSYEQYF
TRBV20-1	TRBJ2-2	-	-	TGCAGTGCGTGGGGAACCGGGGAGCTGTTTTTT	CSAWGTGELFF
TRBV28	TRBJ1-6	-	TRBD1	TGTGCCAGCATCCCCGGGACAGTCTATAATTCACCCCTCCACTTT	CASIPGTVYNSPLHF
TRBV19	TRBJ1-2	-	-	TGTGCCAGTAGTATAGGCACGTTCTATGGCTACACCTTC	CASSIGTFYGYTF
TRBV28	TRBJ1-2	-	-	TGTGCCAGCAGACGCTACGGTGACTATGGCTACACCTTC	CASRRYGDYGYTF
TRBV6-2/TRBV6-3	TRBJ1-5	-	-	TGTGCCAGCAGCCGGTTTGCCCCGGGAGACCAGCCCCAGCATTTT	CASSRFAPGDQPQHF
TRBV7-2	TRBJ2-7	once	TRBD1	TGTGCCAGCAGCCTCACCGGGACAGGGACTGTACACGAGCAGTACTTC	CASSLTGTGTVHEQYF
TRBV27	TRBJ1-2	-	-	TGTGCCAGCAGTTTCTCAACTGGCTATGGCTACACCTTC	CASSFSTGYGYTF
TRBV20-1	TRBJ2-5	-	-	TGCAGTGCTAGTTACCGGGGGCGGGAGACCCAGTACTTC	CSASYRGRETQYF
TRBV15	TRBJ2-1	-	TRBD2	TGTGCCACCAGTAGCGGGGGGTACAATGAGCAGTTCTTC	CATSSGGYNEQFF
TRBV9	TRBJ1-6	-	-	TGTGCCAGCAGCGAGCAGGGGTCCTATAATTCACCCCTCCACTTT	CASSEQGSYNSPLHF
TRBV10-1	TRBJ2-3	-	TRBD2	TGCGCCAGCATGTCTAGCGGGAGCACAGATACGCAGTATTTT	CASMSSGSTDTQYF
TRBV11-2	TRBJ1-2	-	TRBD1	TGTGCCAGCAGCTTAGGACAGGGGTTCGGCGGCTACACCTTC	CASSLGQGFGGYTF
TRBV25-1	TRBJ2-7	-	-	TGTGCCAGCAGTTACCTCTACGAGCAGTACTTC	CASSYLYEQYF
TRBV18	TRBJ1-6	-	-	TGTGCCAGTGGGAAGGCAGGCAGCTCCTATAATTCACCCCTCCACTTT	CASGKAGSSYNSPLHF
TRBV18	TRBJ2-7	-	-	TGTGCCAGCTCCCTCCCGGCCGAACGCTCCTACGAGCAGTACTTC	CASSLPAERSYEQYF
TRBV6-6	TRBJ1-1	-	-	TGTGCCAGCAGTTACCGGGATGGCTCTGAAGCTTTCTTT	CASSYRDGSEAFF
TRBV5-1	TRBJ1-1	-	-	TGCGCCAGCAGCTTACCCACTCCTATGAACACTGAAGCTTTCTTT	CASSLPTPMNTEAFF
TRBV7-3	TRBJ2-1	-	TRBD2	TGTGCCAGCAGCTTGTCCGGCGGGAGGGGCAATGAGCAGTTCTTC	CASSLSGGRGNEQFF
TRBV19	TRBJ1-5	-	-	TGTGCCAGTAGTCCCGACTTGGACAGCTATCAGCCCCAGCATTTT	CASSPDLDSYQPQHF
TRBV20-1	TRBJ1-2	-	-	TGCAGTGCTAGTATTCTCGGCTATGGCTACACCTTC	CSASILGYGYTF
TRBV6-5	TRBJ1-5	-	-	TGTGCCAGCAGGCCGGGACTGAGCAATCAGCCCCAGCATTTT	CASRPGLSNQPQHF
TRBV7-3	TRBJ1-1	-	-	TGTGCCAGCAGCTTAACCCCTGTGGCGGGGGCCGAAGCTTTCTTT	CASSLTPVAGAEAFF
TRBV19	TRBJ2-1	-	TRBD2	TGTGCCAGTAGTGTGACTAGCGGGAGGGGCAATGAGCAGTTCTTC	CASSVTSGRGNEQFF
TRBV29-1	TRBJ1-2	-	TRBD1	TGCAGCGCCGGGACAGAAAACTATGGCTACACCTTT	CSAGTENYGYTF
TRBV11-1	TRBJ2-7	-	TRBD2	TGTGCCAGCAGCTACAGCGGGAGGGCCGGCTACGAGCAGTACTTC	CASSYSGRAGYEQYF